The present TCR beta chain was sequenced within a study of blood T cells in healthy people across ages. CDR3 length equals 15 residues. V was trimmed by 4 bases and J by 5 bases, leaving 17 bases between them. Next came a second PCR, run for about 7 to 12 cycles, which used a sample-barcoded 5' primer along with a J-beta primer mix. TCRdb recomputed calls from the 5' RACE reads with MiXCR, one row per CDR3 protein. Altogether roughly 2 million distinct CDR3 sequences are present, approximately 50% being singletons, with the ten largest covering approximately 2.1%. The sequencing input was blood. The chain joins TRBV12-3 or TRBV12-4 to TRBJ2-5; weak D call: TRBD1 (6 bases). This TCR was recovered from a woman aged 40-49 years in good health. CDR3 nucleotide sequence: TGTGCCAGCAGTTCCCCTGGGGGCGCGGTGGAGACCCAGTACTTC. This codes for CASSSPGGAVETQYF.